The clone carrying this T cell receptor beta chain was counted at least ten times. Its antigen is undetermined. Amplified TCR beta CDR3 regions derived from RNA transcripts. An initial round of RT-PCR targeting the TCR CDR3 relied on the HTBI primer set. MiXCR, run by TCRdb on the multiplex PCR reads, gives a single entry per CDR3 protein. This table has about 740,000 distinct CDR3 sequences, roughly 15% appearing once. The sample belongs to a study of T cells in Graves' hyperthyroidism and ophthalmopathy. Study-wide context: Peripheral blood was obtained at initial diagnosis, preceding any treatment. Points from the study as a whole: Most expanded thyroid clonotypes above 0.001 also appeared in blood.

Per germline, CDR1 KGHDR and CDR2 SFDVKD. After removal of 2 bases from V and 1 base from J, the junction contained 4 bases not matched to a gene. This CDR3 has 16 amino acids. On the basis of clinical symptoms, serum thyroxine and TRAb, thyroid ultrasound and orbital computed tomography, diagnoses were made. The PBMCs had their origin in approximately 10 ml of fresh peripheral blood. The source is a woman aged 18-35 years with Graves' hyperthyroidism. This chain uses TRBV24-1 with TRBJ1-2; 9 nucleotides align to TRBD1. Input material: blood. DNA of the CDR3: TGTGCCACCAGTGATTCCGGGACAGGGCGTAACTATGGCTACACCTTC. Its translation: CATSDSGTGRNYGYTF.